This T cell receptor beta chain was recorded in a study of breast tumors, draining lymph nodes, adjacent tissues. Per germline, CDR1 DFQATT and CDR2 SNEGSKA (reference sequence). This CDR3 comprises 19 residues. V lost 2 bases, J lost 0 bases, and 16 bases stayed unmatched. Breast cancer patients provided tissue from their axillary draining lymph nodes. This clonotype was detected ten times or more. The antigen remains undetermined. Findings and caveats of the study: The data were judged consistent with most tumor T cells coming from lymph node and expanding in tumor. The lymph node origin of tumor T cells was framed as consistent with a hypothesis, not demonstrated.

MiXCR, run by TCRdb on the multiplex PCR reads, gives a single entry per CDR3 protein. The sample holds 190,000 or so distinct CDR3 sequences, over 25% seen once. The chain carries TRBV20-1 and TRBJ2-1, with 7 positions matching TRBD1. This sequence originates from a female donor with breast cancer. Some clones in this sample may be carry-over from other donors' samples. The specimen was axillary lymph node tissue. The chain's CDR3 is CSARSQETGIGRSYNEQFF. As DNA, the CDR3 is TGCAGTGCTAGAAGTCAAGAGACAGGGATCGGACGCTCCTACAATGAGCAGTTCTTC.